What follows is one T cell receptor (beta chain) and its context. Autologous stem cell transplantation was followed by relapse in every patient, and brentuximab vedotin exposure varied. The sample originates from a study of PD-1 blockade in classical Hodgkin lymphoma. The data were produced by immunoSEQ multiplex PCR, yet TCRdb's version contains in-frame clones alone and is incomplete. The profile shows around 91,000 clones, roughly 76% of them singletons. This clonotype was obtained from a human donor with classical Hodgkin lymphoma. Source: peripheral blood mononuclear cells (PBMCs), taken before the second cycle of nivolumab.

In DNA, the CDR3 is TGTGCCAGCAGTGGGGGGACAGGGGTCTTCGAGCAGTACTTC. The encoded protein is CASSGGTGVFEQYF. The genes are TRBV2 and TRBJ2-7; TRBD1 matches 10 bases. This CDR3 is built from 14 residues. J gave up 6 bases and V 4 bases, and 6 bases lay outside the gene matches. From germline, CDR1 is SNHLY and CDR2 FYNNEI.